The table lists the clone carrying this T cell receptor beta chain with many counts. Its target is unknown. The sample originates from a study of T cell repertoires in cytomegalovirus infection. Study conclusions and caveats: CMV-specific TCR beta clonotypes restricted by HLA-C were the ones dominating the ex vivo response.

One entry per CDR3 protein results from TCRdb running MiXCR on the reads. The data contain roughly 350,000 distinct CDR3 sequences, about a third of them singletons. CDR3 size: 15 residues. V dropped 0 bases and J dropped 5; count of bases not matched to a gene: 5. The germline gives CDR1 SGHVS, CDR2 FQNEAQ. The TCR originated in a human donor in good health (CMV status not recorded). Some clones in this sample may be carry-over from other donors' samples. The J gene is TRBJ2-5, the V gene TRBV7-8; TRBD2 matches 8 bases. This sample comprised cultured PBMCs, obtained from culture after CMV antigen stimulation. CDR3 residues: CASSLAEASGETQYF. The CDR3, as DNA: TGTGCCAGCAGCTTAGCGGAGGCTAGCGGGGAGACCCAGTACTTC.